The clone carrying this T cell receptor (beta chain) was counted at least ten times. The data were obtained in a study of CD8+CD57+ T cells in acquired aplastic anemia. TCR beta VDJ and CDR3 profiles were obtained from a genomic DNA template. TCRdb independently ran MiXCR on the reads; one entry per CDR3 protein. Here the sample spans 100,000 to 150,000 distinct CDR3 sequences, 48% being singletons. Per the germline V gene, CDR1 is SSHAT and CDR2 is FNYEAQ (reference sequence). The CDR3 extends over 15 amino acids. The V segment lost 4 bases and the J segment 4 bases; nucleotides outside the gene matches: 6.

The receptor was isolated from a human donor in good health, serving as a control. The chain recombines TRBV7-7 with TRBJ2-2; TRBD1 agrees at 7 bases. The material sequenced was sorted CD4+, CD8+, or CD8+CD57+ T cells (not recorded which) from PBMCs. This chain's CDR3 is CASSSTGISTGELFF. The CDR3 DNA sequence: TGTGCCAGCAGCTCGACAGGGATTAGCACCGGGGAGCTGTTTTTT. Full variable domain (outside the CDR3, taken from reference TRBV7-7 and TRBJ2-2): GAGVSQSPRYKVTKRGQDVTLRCDPISSHATLYWYQQALGQGPEFLTYFNYEAQPDKSGLPSDRFSAERPEGSISTLTIQRTEQRDSAMYRCASSSTGISTGELFFGEGSRLTVL.